This entry concerns a single T cell receptor beta chain. The authors' processing: Reference gene primer amplification gave estimated nucleated cell counts. Repertoires were generated with immunoSEQ multiplex PCR, while TCRdb's copy carries only in-frame clones and drops some. V and J calls and clone size follow that table, whereas D and trimming were derived from the DNA. The data show some 230,000 clones, roughly 85% seen once. The sample originates from a study of blood T cell repertoires in COVID-19. Study at large: Italy, Spain and the United States were the sources of the convalescent and acute COVID-19 samples. From T cells, B-cell-depleted T cells, or PBMCs came the material, which was cDNA or gDNA.

The CDR3 has 17 amino acids. Germline V gene sequence: CDR1 LGHDT, CDR2 YNNKEL (reference sequence). V lost 1 base to trimming and J lost 5 bases; unmatched junction nucleotides: 9. Sequenced material: peripheral blood. This clonotype was sampled from a middle-aged man who had recovered from COVID-19. This chain links TRBV3-1 (or the pseudogene TRBV3-2) with TRBJ2-7; TRBD2 matches at 12 bases. The CDR3 loop is CASSQARTSGRINEQYF. The CDR3 bases are TGTGCCAGCAGCCAAGCGAGAACTAGCGGGAGGATCAACGAGCAGTACTTC.